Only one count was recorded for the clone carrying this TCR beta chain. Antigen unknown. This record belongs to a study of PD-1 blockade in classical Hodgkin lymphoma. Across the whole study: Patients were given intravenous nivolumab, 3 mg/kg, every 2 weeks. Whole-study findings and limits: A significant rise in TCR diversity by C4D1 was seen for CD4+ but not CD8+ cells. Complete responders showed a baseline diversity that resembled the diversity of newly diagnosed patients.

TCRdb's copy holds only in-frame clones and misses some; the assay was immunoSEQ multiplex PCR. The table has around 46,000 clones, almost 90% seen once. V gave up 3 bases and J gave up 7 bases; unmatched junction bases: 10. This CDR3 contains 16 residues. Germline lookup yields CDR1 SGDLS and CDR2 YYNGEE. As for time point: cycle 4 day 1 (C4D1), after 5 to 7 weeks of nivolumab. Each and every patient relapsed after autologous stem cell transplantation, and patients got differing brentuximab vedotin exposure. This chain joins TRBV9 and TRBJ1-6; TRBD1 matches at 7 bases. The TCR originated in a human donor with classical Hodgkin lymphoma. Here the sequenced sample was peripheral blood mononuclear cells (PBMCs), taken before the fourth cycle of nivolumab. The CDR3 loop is CASSEARQGRNSPLHF. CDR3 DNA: TGTGCCAGCAGCGAGGCCCGACAGGGAAGGAATTCACCCCTCCACTTT.